The 4 T cell receptor beta chains below were found in one sample sequenced in a study of T cells after yellow fever vaccination. Each CDR3 protein is one row after TCRdb ran MiXCR on the 5' RACE reads. The profile covers about 550,000 distinct CDR3 sequences, with under 25% appearing a single time and roughly an eighth taken by the ten largest. Sequencing was performed on PBMCs, taken 15 days after the yellow fever booster vaccination. Every receptor here comes from a man aged 25-40 years who received the YFV17D yellow fever vaccine.

This clonotype was seen a few times. CDR3 nucleotide sequence: TGTGCCAGCAGCTTCCGCCGAGGGGCGCAAGAGACCCAGTACTTC. This gives the protein CASSFRRGAQETQYF. The chain couples TRBV5-8 to TRBJ2-5; D possibly uses TRBD1 or TRBD2 (5 bases each). CDR1 and CDR2 from the germline V gene are SGHTS and YDEGEE. With 2 bases removed from V and 2 bases from J, the gap between germline ends came to 13 bases. CDR3 size: 15 residues.

This clonotype was observed a few times. The genes are TRBV4-1 and TRBJ2-2; 16 bases agree with TRBD2. The germline V gene has CDR1 MGHRA and CDR2 YSYEKL. The CDR3 is made up of 21 amino acids. V gave up 0 bases and J gave up 1 base; unmatched junction bases: 8. The CDR3 bases are TGCGCCAGCAGCCAAGAAGGGGGACTAGCGGGAGGGATGGGGAACACCGGGGAGCTGTTTTTT. This encodes CASSQEGGLAGGMGNTGELFF.

This clonotype was counted between two and nine times. The chain recombines TRBV18 with TRBJ1-1; 7 bases match TRBD1. With 3 bases clipped from V and 5 bases from J, the junction kept 6 bases outside the gene matches. CDR1 and CDR2 (germline): KGHSH, LQKENI. The CDR3 has 14 amino acids. The CDR3 is CASSPVRGRTEAFF. The CDR3 coding sequence is TGTGCCAGCTCACCGGTTAGGGGGCGTACTGAAGCTTTCTTT.

This clonotype occurred a few times. The CDR3: CASSGDRGSTDTQYF. CDR3 nucleotides: TGTGCCAGCAGCGGGGACAGGGGGAGCACAGATACGCAGTATTTT. The V and J genes are TRBV9 and TRBJ2-3; the match to TRBD1 covers 11 bases. Germline CDR1 reads SGDLS; CDR2 reads YYNGEE. J gave up 0 bases and V 3 bases, and 0 bases lay outside the gene matches. The CDR3 runs 15 residues. Full variable domain (outside the CDR3, taken from reference TRBV9 and TRBJ2-3): DSGVTQTPKHLITATGQRVTLRCSPRSGDLSVYWYQQSLDQGLQFLIQYYNGEERAKGNILERFSAQQFPDLHSELNLSSLELGDSALYFCASSGDRGSTDTQYFGPGTRLTVL.